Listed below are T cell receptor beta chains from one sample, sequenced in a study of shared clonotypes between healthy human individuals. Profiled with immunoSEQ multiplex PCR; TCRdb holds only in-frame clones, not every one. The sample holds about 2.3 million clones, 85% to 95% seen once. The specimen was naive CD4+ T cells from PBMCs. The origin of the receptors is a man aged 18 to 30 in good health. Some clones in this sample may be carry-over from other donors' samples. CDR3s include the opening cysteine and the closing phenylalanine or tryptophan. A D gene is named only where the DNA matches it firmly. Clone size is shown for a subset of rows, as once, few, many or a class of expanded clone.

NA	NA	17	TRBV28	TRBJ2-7	CASSPSPGAGYPYEQYF	TGTGCCAGCAGTCCCTCACCAGGGGCAGGTTACCCCTACGAGCAGTACTTC
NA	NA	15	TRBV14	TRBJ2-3	CASSQGRYSTDTQYF	TGTGCCAGCAGCCAAGGTAGATATAGCACAGATACGCAGTATTTT
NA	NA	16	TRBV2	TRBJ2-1	CASRAGASAGNNEQFF	TGTGCCAGCAGGGCCGGGGCGTCAGCGGGTAACAATGAGCAGTTCTTC
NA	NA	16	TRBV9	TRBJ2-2	CASSVRGRAVTGELFF	TGTGCCAGCAGCGTTAGGGGGAGGGCCGTCACCGGGGAGCTGTTTTTT
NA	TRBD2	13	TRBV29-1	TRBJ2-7	CSGGEGLSYEQYF	TGCAGCGGGGGGGAGGGCCTATCCTACGAGCAGTACTTC
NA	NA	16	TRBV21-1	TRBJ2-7	CASSNRPGQGAHEQYF	TGTGCCAGCAGCAACCGACCGGGACAGGGAGCCCACGAGCAGTACTTC
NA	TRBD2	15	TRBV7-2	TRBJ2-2	CASSNLAGDTGELFF	TGTGCCAGCAGCAATCTAGCGGGAGACACCGGGGAGCTGTTTTTT
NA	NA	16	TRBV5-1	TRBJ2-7	CASSADIQDYLYEQYF	TGCGCCAGCAGCGCCGACATACAGGACTACCTCTACGAGCAGTACTTC
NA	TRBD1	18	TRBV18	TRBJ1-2	CASSPQAGAGTANYGYTF	TGTGCCAGCTCACCACAAGCGGGCGCCGGGACAGCTAATTATGGCTACACCTTC
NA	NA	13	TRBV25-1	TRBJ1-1	CASSRGGGTEAFF	TGTGCCAGCAGTAGAGGGGGAGGCACTGAAGCTTTCTTT
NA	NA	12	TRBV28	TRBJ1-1	CASSLPGGKAFF	TGTGCCAGCAGTTTACCGGGGGGTAAAGCTTTCTTT
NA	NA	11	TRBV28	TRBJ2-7	CASSSLGRQYF	TGTGCCAGCAGTTCCCTGGGACGGCAGTACTTC
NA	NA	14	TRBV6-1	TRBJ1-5	CASSEGTGSGTQHF	TGTGCCAGCAGTGAAGGTACCGGTTCTGGGACCCAGCATTTT
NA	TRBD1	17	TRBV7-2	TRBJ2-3	CASSLRPGQPSTDTQYF	TGTGCCAGCAGCCTTCGGCCGGGACAGCCTAGCACAGATACGCAGTATTTT
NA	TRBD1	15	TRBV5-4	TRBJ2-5	CASSSRQGRQETQYF	TGTGCCAGCAGCTCCCGACAGGGTCGCCAAGAGACCCAGTACTTC
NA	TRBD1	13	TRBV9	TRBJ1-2	CASSVGGVKGYTF	TGTGCCAGCTCCGTAGGGGGCGTAAAGGGCTACACCTTC
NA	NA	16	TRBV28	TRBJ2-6	CASRIGKGLGANVLTF	TGTGCCAGCAGGATAGGGAAGGGGCTAGGGGCCAACGTCCTGACTTTC
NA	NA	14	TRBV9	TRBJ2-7	CASSVGPIPYEQYF	TGTGCCAGCAGCGTAGGTCCTATTCCCTACGAGCAGTACTTC
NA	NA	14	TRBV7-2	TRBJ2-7	CASSLVWVSYEQYF	TGTGCCAGCAGCTTAGTGTGGGTTTCTTACGAGCAGTACTTC
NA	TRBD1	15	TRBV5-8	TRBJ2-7	CASSFRGTGSNEQYF	TGTGCCAGCAGCTTTCGGGGGACAGGGTCGAACGAGCAGTACTTC
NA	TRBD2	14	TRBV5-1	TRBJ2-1	CASTLLAGDNEQFF	TGCGCCAGCACCTTACTAGCGGGAGACAATGAGCAGTTCTTC
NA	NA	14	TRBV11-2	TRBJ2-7	CASSLHRASYEQYF	TGTGCCAGCAGCTTACACAGGGCCTCCTACGAGCAGTACTTC
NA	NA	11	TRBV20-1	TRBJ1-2	CSPRTAYGYTF	TGCAGTCCCCGGACAGCCTATGGCTACACCTTC
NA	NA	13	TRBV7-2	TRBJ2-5	CASSVLFWETQYF	TGTGCCAGCAGCGTACTCTTCTGGGAGACCCAGTACTTC
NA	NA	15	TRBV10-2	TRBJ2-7	CASSDSGTRAYEQYF	TGCGCCAGCAGTGACTCCGGGACCCGTGCCTACGAGCAGTACTTC
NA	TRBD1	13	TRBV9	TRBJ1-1	CEGRGIQNTEAFF	TGTGAGGGCAGGGGGATACAGAACACTGAAGCTTTCTTT
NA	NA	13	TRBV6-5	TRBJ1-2	CASSSRQTYGYTF	TGTGCCAGCAGTTCGCGACAGACCTATGGCTACACCTTC
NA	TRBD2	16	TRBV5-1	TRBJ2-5	CASSSWTSGRGETQYF	TGCGCCAGCAGCTCCTGGACTAGCGGGAGAGGGGAGACCCAGTACTTC
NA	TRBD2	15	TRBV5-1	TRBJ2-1	CASSLRLAGVHEQFF	TGCGCCAGCAGCTTGCGGCTAGCGGGAGTTCATGAGCAGTTCTTC
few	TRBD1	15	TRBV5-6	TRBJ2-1	CASSYWDRTYNEQFF	TGTGCCAGCAGCTACTGGGACAGGACGTACAATGAGCAGTTCTTC
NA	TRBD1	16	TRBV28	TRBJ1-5	CASSPWDRVSYQPQHF	TGTGCCAGCAGTCCCTGGGACAGGGTATCCTATCAGCCCCAGCATTTT
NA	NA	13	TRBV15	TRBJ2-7	CATSRVNEYEQYF	TGTGCCACCAGCAGAGTGAACGAGTACGAGCAGTACTTC
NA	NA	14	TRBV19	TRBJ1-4	CASSARWGNEKLFF	TGTGCCAGTAGTGCCCGTTGGGGTAACGAAAAACTGTTTTTT
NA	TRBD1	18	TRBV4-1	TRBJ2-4	CASSPYRPGQGDLYIQYF	TGCGCCAGCAGCCCTTATCGGCCGGGACAGGGGGATTTGTACATTCAGTACTTC
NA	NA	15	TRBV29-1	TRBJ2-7	CSVEGEAGHTYEQYF	TGCAGCGTTGAAGGGGAGGCGGGACACACCTACGAGCAGTACTTC
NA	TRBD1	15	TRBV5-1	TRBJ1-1	CASSLGQVENTEAFF	TGCGCCAGCAGCCTCGGACAGGTTGAGAACACTGAAGCTTTCTTT
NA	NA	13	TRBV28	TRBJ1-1	CASSSELRTEAFF	TGTGCCAGCAGTTCAGAGTTACGAACTGAAGCTTTCTTT
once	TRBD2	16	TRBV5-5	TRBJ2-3	CASSFGSGLVTDTQYF	TGTGCCAGCAGCTTTGGATCCGGACTAGTCACAGATACGCAGTATTTT
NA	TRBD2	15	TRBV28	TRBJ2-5	CASSFRPGGRETQYF	TGTGCCAGCAGTTTTCGCCCTGGCGGGAGAGAGACCCAGTACTTC
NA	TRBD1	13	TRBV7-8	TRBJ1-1	CASSLGTGIGAFF	TGTGCCAGCAGCTTGGGGACAGGGATCGGTGCTTTCTTT
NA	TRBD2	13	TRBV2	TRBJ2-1	CATGTSSPNEQFF	TGTGCCACCGGGACTAGTTCACCCAATGAGCAGTTCTTC
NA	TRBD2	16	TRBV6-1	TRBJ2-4	CASSVGGRLAKNIQYF	TGTGCCAGCAGTGTGGGCGGGAGACTAGCCAAAAACATTCAGTACTTC
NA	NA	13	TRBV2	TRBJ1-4	CASSVHSSEKLFF	TGTGCCAGCAGTGTCCACAGTAGCGAAAAACTGTTTTTT
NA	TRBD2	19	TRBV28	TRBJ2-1	CASSPELAGSLRSYNEQFF	TGTGCCAGCAGTCCGGAACTAGCGGGAAGCCTTCGCTCCTACAATGAGCAGTTCTTC
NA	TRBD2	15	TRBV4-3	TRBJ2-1	CASSPGPFGRNEQFF	TGCGCCAGCAGCCCTGGGCCGTTCGGGAGGAATGAGCAGTTCTTC
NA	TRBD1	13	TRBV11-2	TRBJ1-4	CASTRDRSEKLFF	TGTGCCAGCACCCGGGACAGGTCCGAAAAACTGTTTTTT
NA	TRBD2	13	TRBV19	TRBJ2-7	CASSMAGVYEQYF	TGTGCCAGTAGTATGGCGGGAGTCTACGAGCAGTACTTC
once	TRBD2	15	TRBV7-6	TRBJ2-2	CASSPGTRVTGELFF	TGTGCCAGCAGCCCCGGGACTAGGGTCACCGGGGAGCTGTTTTTT
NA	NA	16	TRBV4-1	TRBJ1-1	CASSRRSLTAESEAFF	TGCGCCAGCAGCCGGCGGAGTTTAACAGCGGAGTCTGAAGCTTTCTTT
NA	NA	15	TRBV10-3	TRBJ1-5	CAISDGPTLGQPQHF	TGTGCCATCAGTGACGGGCCGACCCTCGGGCAGCCCCAGCATTTT
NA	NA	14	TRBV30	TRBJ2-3	CAWSVRGSTDTQYF	TGTGCCTGGAGTGTACGGGGCAGCACAGATACGCAGTATTTT
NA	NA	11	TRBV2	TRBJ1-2	CASSETAPNTF	TGTGCCAGCAGTGAAACAGCCCCAAACACCTTC
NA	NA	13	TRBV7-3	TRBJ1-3	CASSPDSGNTIYF	TGTGCCAGCAGCCCGGACTCTGGAAACACCATATATTTT